The 24 T cell receptor beta chains in this list originate from one sample, sequenced in a study of T-cell memory formation after mild COVID-19. TCRdb processed the 5' RACE reads anew with MiXCR; each CDR3 protein has one entry. There are more than 350,000 distinct CDR3 sequences in the sample; approximately 15% occur only once, and roughly 21% lies in the top ten. What was sequenced was PBMCs or a T cell subset sorted from them (not recorded which). Receptors were obtained from a man aged 18 to 29 who had mild COVID-19 (a few samples of this study predate the infection). Cell type and time point are not known.

This clonotype was picked up a small number of times. The chain employs TRBV4-2 and TRBJ2-5; no clear D. The germline gives CDR1 LGHNA, CDR2 YNFKEQ. The CDR3 runs to 16 residues. V was shortened by 1 base and J by 2 bases, with 14 bases between the two germline ends. The CDR3 sequence is CASSQGSGQVQETQYF. DNA of the CDR3: TGTGCCAGCAGCCAAGGGAGTGGTCAAGTACAAGAGACCCAGTACTTC.

This clonotype was seen more than once but under ten times. The chain uses TRBV6-5 and TRBJ2-1; 7 nucleotides agree with TRBD1. The CDR3 has 14 residues. The germline CDR1 and CDR2 sequences are MNHEY and SVGAGI. Trimming cost V 2 bases and J 5 bases; bases outside gene matches: 3. The CDR3 here is CASSYDRADNEQFF. The CDR3 nucleotides are TGTGCCAGCAGTTACGACAGGGCGGACAATGAGCAGTTCTTC.

This clonotype was recorded many times. This chain uses TRBV10-3 with TRBJ1-4; no clear D gene. Germline assignment: CDR1 ENHRY and CDR2 SYGVKD. CDR3 length: 17 amino acids. The ends were cut back, 0 bases at V and 7 bases at J, with 18 bases in the middle. Here the CDR3 DNA reads TGTGCCATCAGTGAGTCGACGCGGCACCCGTGGATTGAAAAACTGTTTTTT. It codes for CAISESTRHPWIEKLFF.

The chain joins TRBV29-1 to TRBJ1-2; D is perhaps TRBD1 (6 bases). Trimming pared 5 bases from V and 0 bases from J, leaving 10 bases between. This CDR3 comprises 13 residues. Germline V gene data show CDR1 as SQVTM and CDR2 as ANQGSEA. The CDR3 DNA follows: TGCAGCGTTCCTGGGGACACTAACTATGGCTACACCTTC. Residues: CSVPGDTNYGYTF.

The V gene is TRBV7-9, the J gene TRBJ2-1; 10 bases fit TRBD1. CDR1 SEHNR and CDR2 FQNEAQ come from the germline V gene (reference sequence). The CDR3 has 14 amino acids. Trimming cost V 6 bases and J 7 bases; bases outside gene matches: 6. CDR3 sequence (DNA): TGTGCCAGCAGGCGACCGGGACAGGGGAATGAGCAGTTCTTC. It specifies CASRRPGQGNEQFF.

J is TRBJ1-5 and V is TRBV6-5; no clear D. The V and J ends lost 7 bases and 5 bases respectively, with 18 bases between them. The CDR3 consists of 15 residues. Germline lookup yields CDR1 MNHEY and CDR2 SVGAGI. The CDR3 DNA reads TGTGCCAGCAAATGGGCGCACCAAGCGGATCAGCCCCAGCATTTT. Amino acids: CASKWAHQADQPQHF.

The chain carries TRBV5-1 and TRBJ2-2; D remains unclear. Germline CDR1 and CDR2: SGHRS and YFSETQ. Between the trimmed V and J ends, which lost 4 bases and 0 bases, there was a span of 13 bases. The CDR3 loop spans 16 amino acids. The CDR3 sequence is CASSQRAATNTGELFF. The DNA of the CDR3 is TGCGCCAGCAGCCAGCGAGCCGCCACGAACACCGGGGAGCTGTTTTTT.

The chain employs TRBV6-2 or TRBV6-3 and TRBJ2-7; 7 bases map to TRBD1. Germline assignment: CDR1 MNHEY and CDR2 SVGEGT. The V and J ends lost 7 bases and 2 bases, in that order; junction bases with no gene match: 5. The CDR3 is 13 residues long. This CDR3 is CASIGQAPYEQYV. Here the CDR3 DNA reads TGTGCCAGCATTGGACAGGCCCCCTACGAGCAGTACGTC.

J is TRBJ2-2 and V is TRBV5-1; TRBD1 matches at 8 bases. J was trimmed by 6 bases and V by 4 bases; bases with no gene match: 11. The CDR3 loop spans 16 amino acids. Germline values: CDR1 SGHRS, CDR2 YFSETQ. CDR3 nucleotide sequence: TGCGCCAGCAGCCTCCCGTCAGGGGGCCGGGCCGGGGAGCTGTTTTTT. It translates to CASSLPSGGRAGELFF.

This clonotype was counted only a few times. V is TRBV12-3 or TRBV12-4 and J is TRBJ1-2; D not certain. V lost 6 bases and J lost 2, with 16 bases in between. The CDR3 sequence is 15 residues long. CDR3 in amino acids: CASRFRAVQNYGYTF. The CDR3 DNA reads TGTGCCAGCAGATTCCGGGCGGTCCAGAACTATGGCTACACCTTC.

V and J are TRBV20-1 and TRBJ2-7; 10 bases line up with TRBD2. Germline trimming cut 3 bases from V and 7 bases from J; bases unmatched to any gene: 12. CDR3 length equals 15 residues. Germline V gives CDR1 DFQATT, CDR2 SNEGSKA (reference sequence). CDR3 residues: CSASPIAGGDVEQYF. DNA of the CDR3: TGCAGTGCTAGCCCCATAGCGGGGGGAGATGTGGAGCAGTACTTC.

This chain connects TRBV10-2 to TRBJ2-3; D remains unclear. Germline V gene data show CDR1 as WSHSY and CDR2 as SAAADI. The CDR3 contains 14 residues. Trimming removed 0 bases at V and 6 bases at J, with 10 bases between. In DNA, the CDR3 is TGCGCCAGCAGTGAGTCGACTGGTGCCGATACGCAGTATTTT. Protein: CASSESTGADTQYF.

This clonotype was counted only a few times. The rearrangement uses TRBV6-6 and TRBJ1-4; no clear D gene. The germline V gene encodes CDR1 MNHNY and CDR2 SVGAGI (reference sequence). The CDR3 has 14 residues. The ends were cut back, 2 bases at V and 6 bases at J, with 10 bases in the middle. The CDR3: CASSYPLRDEKLFF. CDR3 nucleotides: TGTGCCAGCAGTTACCCCCTTCGGGATGAAAAACTGTTTTTT.

This clonotype was detected ten times or more. The chain links TRBV3-1 to TRBJ1-3; D not certain. The CDR3 sequence is 14 residues long. Germline values: CDR1 LGHDT, CDR2 YNNKEL (reference sequence). V lost 2 bases to trimming and J lost 0 bases, with 5 bases between them. CDR3 coding DNA: TGTGCCAGCAGCCAAAGTGGCTCTGGAAACACCATATATTTT. It translates to CASSQSGSGNTIYF.

This clonotype was found a few times. The chain recombines TRBV11-2 with TRBJ2-7; weak D call: TRBD2 (6 bases). Germline values: CDR1 SGHAT, CDR2 FQNNGV. V lost 4 bases and J 2 bases, leaving 15 bases between the germline ends. The CDR3 runs 15 residues. The CDR3 DNA sequence: TGTGCCAGCAGCTCCGTCCTAACGGGGGCCTACGAGCAGTACTTC. Protein product: CASSSVLTGAYEQYF.

The V and J genes are TRBV30 and TRBJ2-3, with D uncertain. Between the trimmed V and J ends, which lost 0 bases and 0 bases, there was a span of 7 bases. Germline assignment: CDR1 GTSNPN and CDR2 SVGIG (reference sequence). This CDR3 is 14 amino acids long. Written as DNA, the CDR3 is TGTGCCTGGAGTGTACTGGGCAGCACAGATACGCAGTATTTT. Translation: CAWSVLGSTDTQYF.

V usage is TRBV12-3 or TRBV12-4 and J usage is TRBJ1-1; 8 nucleotides agree with TRBD1. V trimming: 5 bases; J trimming: 4 bases; junction bases outside the gene matches: 12. CDR3 length equals 16 residues. CDR3 in amino acids: CASSPRGQGVFTEAFF. CDR3 sequence (DNA): TGTGCCAGCAGTCCCAGAGGACAGGGAGTATTCACTGAAGCTTTCTTT.

This clonotype turned up a few times. The chain is built from TRBV27 and TRBJ2-3; D possibly matches TRBD1 or TRBD2 (6 bases each). This CDR3 is built from 15 residues. Germline assignment: CDR1 MNHEY and CDR2 SMNVEV (reference sequence). Trimming shortened V by 11 bases and J by 6 bases, and 24 bases separated the two germline ends. CDR3 in DNA: TGTGCCGTCCTGAGGGGGGCGAAACCAGTGGATACGCAGTATTTT. As protein: CAVLRGAKPVDTQYF.

This clonotype has a count of ten or more. This chain links TRBV10-3 with TRBJ2-5, with TRBD2 as a possible D gene (7 bases). The CDR3 spans 13 residues. Germline V gene data show CDR1 as ENHRY and CDR2 as SYGVKD. Trimming took 7 bases from V and 5 from J, leaving 14 bases between them. The CDR3 DNA reads TGTGCCATCAACCGGGGGGCTAAGGAGACCCAGTACTTC. It translates to CAINRGAKETQYF.

This clonotype was seen a few times. The J gene is TRBJ2-1, the V gene TRBV29-1, with 9 bases aligning to TRBD1. The junction had 7 bases not matched to a gene; V was cut back by 7 bases and J by 6 bases. This CDR3 is built from 13 residues. CDR1 is SQVTM and CDR2 is ANQGSEA in the germline V gene. CDR3 protein: CSGLRDRVNEQFF. The CDR3 coding sequence is TGCAGCGGACTCCGGGACAGGGTCAATGAGCAGTTCTTC.

In its sample, this clonotype was seen a few times. The chain carries TRBV5-4 and TRBJ2-2, with a tentative D call TRBD2 (7 bases). Trimming left V 0 bases short and J 5 bases short, with 20 bases between. The CDR3 totals 18 residues. Germline V CDR1 and CDR2: SGHNT, YYREEE (reference sequence). In nucleotides, the CDR3 is TGTGCCAGCAGCTTGGATTCGCGGGGGCCCGTAGGGACCGGGGAGCTGTTTTTT. It is translated as CASSLDSRGPVGTGELFF. Variable domain in full (rest from reference TRBV5-4 and TRBJ2-2): ETGVTQSPTHLIKTRGQQVTLRCSSQSGHNTVSWYQQALGQGPQFIFQYYREEENGRGNFPPRFSGLQFPNYSSELNVNALELDDSALYLCASSLDSRGPVGTGELFFGEGSRLTVL.

The chain carries TRBV4-1 and TRBJ1-1, with 8 bases fitting TRBD1. The germline V gene has CDR1 MGHRA and CDR2 YSYEKL. This CDR3 is 12 amino acids long. J lost 8 bases, V lost 7 bases, and 6 bases had no gene match. Here the CDR3 reads CASTAWTGEAFF. The CDR3, as DNA: TGCGCCAGCACCGCCTGGACAGGGGAAGCTTTCTTT.

CDR3: CASSQDRYNYGYTF. The DNA of the CDR3 is TGCGCCAGCAGCCAAGATAGATATAACTATGGCTACACCTTC. The chain has TRBV4-1 and TRBJ1-2; unclear D gene. The CDR3 loop spans 14 amino acids. Germline V gives CDR1 MGHRA, CDR2 YSYEKL. Trimming cost V 0 bases and J 1 base, with 6 bases left between them.

This clonotype was found a few times. The J gene is TRBJ1-5, the V gene TRBV7-3; no reliable D call. The V gene's germline CDR1 is SGHTA and CDR2 FQGTGA. The CDR3 is made up of 13 amino acids. V lost 10 bases to trimming and J lost 1 base, with 11 bases between them. The CDR3 coding sequence is TGTGCCACCGGACCCCGGAGCAATCAGCCCCAGCATTTT. It specifies CATGPRSNQPQHF.